This is a list of T cell receptor beta chains from one sample in a study of blood T cells in healthy people across ages. TCRdb reprocessed the 5' RACE reads via MiXCR and lists one record per CDR3 protein. Counted here are 1.8 million or so distinct CDR3 sequences, 30% to 40% occurring once; the ten biggest clones make up approximately 22%. Sample: blood. The origin of the receptors is a human donor in good health. The CDR3 runs from the conserved cysteine through the conserved F or W. Each record gives: J gene, CDR3 length, V gene, clone size, D gene, CDR3 protein, CDR3 DNA. A D gene is named only where the DNA matches it firmly. Clone size is given for some rows only: seen once, a few or many times, or a class if the clone is expanded.

J gene: TRBJ2-5; CDR3 length: 13; V gene: TRBV9; clone size: few; D gene: -; CDR3 protein: CASSVEVEETQYF; CDR3 DNA: TGTGCCAGCAGCGTAGAGGTTGAAGAGACCCAGTACTTC
J gene: TRBJ1-5; CDR3 length: 14; V gene: TRBV5-5; clone size: -; D gene: -; CDR3 protein: CASSLAGPVQPQHF; CDR3 DNA: TGTGCCAGCAGCTTGGCAGGCCCAGTCCAGCCCCAGCATTTT
J gene: TRBJ2-5; CDR3 length: 17; V gene: TRBV7-6; clone size: -; D gene: TRBD2; CDR3 protein: CASSLESGTSSVETQYF; CDR3 DNA: TGTGCCAGCAGCTTAGAATCGGGGACTAGTTCAGTGGAGACCCAGTACTTC
J gene: TRBJ1-2; CDR3 length: 14; V gene: TRBV11-2; clone size: -; D gene: TRBD1; CDR3 protein: CASSILQGSHGYTF; CDR3 DNA: TGTGCCAGCAGCATCTTACAGGGGTCCCATGGCTACACCTTC
J gene: TRBJ2-3; CDR3 length: 14; V gene: TRBV12-3/TRBV12-4; clone size: -; D gene: -; CDR3 protein: CASHGGEAKGTQYF; CDR3 DNA: TGTGCCAGCCACGGGGGTGAGGCAAAGGGGACGCAGTATTTT
J gene: TRBJ2-1; CDR3 length: 15; V gene: TRBV5-1; clone size: -; D gene: TRBD1; CDR3 protein: CASSLRGGLMGEQFF; CDR3 DNA: TGCGCCAGCAGCTTGAGAGGGGGCCTAATGGGTGAGCAGTTCTTC
J gene: TRBJ2-7; CDR3 length: 15; V gene: TRBV7-9; clone size: few; D gene: TRBD1; CDR3 protein: CASSFSDRSSYEQYF; CDR3 DNA: TGTGCCAGCAGCTTCTCGGACAGGTCCTCCTACGAGCAGTACTTC
J gene: TRBJ1-1; CDR3 length: 17; V gene: TRBV6-5; clone size: -; D gene: -; CDR3 protein: CASSSPPGRGTNTEAFF; CDR3 DNA: TGTGCCAGCAGTTCCCCTCCCGGACGGGGGACAAACACTGAAGCTTTCTTT
J gene: TRBJ1-2; CDR3 length: 16; V gene: TRBV9; clone size: few; D gene: -; CDR3 protein: CASSVSRGVNEFGYTF; CDR3 DNA: TGTGCCAGCAGCGTATCACGGGGGGTAAACGAGTTTGGCTACACCTTC
J gene: TRBJ2-3; CDR3 length: 13; V gene: TRBV20-1; clone size: few; D gene: -; CDR3 protein: CSARWISTDTQYF; CDR3 DNA: TGCAGTGCTAGGTGGATTAGCACAGATACGCAGTATTTT
J gene: TRBJ1-2; CDR3 length: 17; V gene: TRBV20-1; clone size: -; D gene: -; CDR3 protein: CSARDPRGPGSDYGYTF; CDR3 DNA: TGCAGTGCTAGAGATCCGCGGGGGCCAGGGAGCGACTATGGCTACACCTTC
J gene: TRBJ1-2; CDR3 length: 13; V gene: TRBV7-2; clone size: few; D gene: -; CDR3 protein: CASSLLEGSGYTF; CDR3 DNA: TGTGCCAGCAGCTTATTAGAGGGTTCCGGCTACACCTTC
J gene: TRBJ1-4; CDR3 length: 13; V gene: TRBV20-1; clone size: few; D gene: TRBD1; CDR3 protein: CSARLTGTGKLFF; CDR3 DNA: TGCAGTGCTAGATTGACAGGGACGGGAAAACTGTTTTTT
J gene: TRBJ2-3; CDR3 length: 13; V gene: TRBV6-6; clone size: few; D gene: -; CDR3 protein: CASSPRITDTQYF; CDR3 DNA: TGTGCCAGCAGTCCCAGGATCACAGATACGCAGTATTTT
J gene: TRBJ2-1; CDR3 length: 15; V gene: TRBV20-1; clone size: few; D gene: TRBD2; CDR3 protein: CSAYLAGVSYNEQFF; CDR3 DNA: TGCAGTGCTTATCTAGCGGGGGTATCCTACAATGAGCAGTTCTTC
J gene: TRBJ2-1; CDR3 length: 14; V gene: TRBV29-1; clone size: -; D gene: TRBD1; CDR3 protein: CSVRPGQGLGEQFF; CDR3 DNA: TGCAGCGTCCGCCCGGGACAGGGGCTGGGGGAGCAGTTCTTC
J gene: TRBJ2-3; CDR3 length: 16; V gene: TRBV7-7; clone size: few; D gene: TRBD1; CDR3 protein: CASSPEGQGTTDTQYF; CDR3 DNA: TGTGCTAGCAGCCCAGAGGGACAGGGGACCACAGATACGCAGTATTTT
J gene: TRBJ1-3; CDR3 length: 14; V gene: TRBV7-9; clone size: -; D gene: -; CDR3 protein: CASSLEKKRNTIYF; CDR3 DNA: TGTGCCAGCAGCTTAGAAAAGAAGAGAAACACCATATATTTT
J gene: TRBJ1-2; CDR3 length: 13; V gene: TRBV12-3/TRBV12-4; clone size: -; D gene: TRBD1; CDR3 protein: CASSPGQGLDYTF; CDR3 DNA: TGTGCCAGCAGTCCGGGACAGGGGTTGGACTACACCTTC
J gene: TRBJ1-2; CDR3 length: 14; V gene: TRBV4-3; clone size: once; D gene: -; CDR3 protein: CVSSQGFSSYGYTF; CDR3 DNA: TGCGTCAGCAGCCAAGGCTTCTCCAGTTATGGCTACACCTTC
J gene: TRBJ2-5; CDR3 length: 17; V gene: TRBV12-3/TRBV12-4; clone size: -; D gene: TRBD2; CDR3 protein: CASSSPGLAGSQETQYF; CDR3 DNA: TGTGCCAGCAGCTCCCCAGGACTAGCGGGGTCCCAAGAGACCCAGTACTTC
J gene: TRBJ1-2; CDR3 length: 13; V gene: TRBV5-6; clone size: -; D gene: -; CDR3 protein: CASSLVPEIGYTF; CDR3 DNA: TGTGCCAGCAGCTTGGTTCCCGAGATTGGCTACACCTTC
J gene: TRBJ1-2; CDR3 length: 14; V gene: TRBV5-5; clone size: -; D gene: TRBD1; CDR3 protein: CASSWTGNPYGYTF; CDR3 DNA: TGTGCCAGCAGCTGGACAGGGAACCCCTATGGCTACACCTTC
J gene: TRBJ2-3; CDR3 length: 14; V gene: TRBV12-3/TRBV12-4; clone size: many; D gene: -; CDR3 protein: CASTADRSTDTQYF; CDR3 DNA: TGTGCCAGCACCGCGGACAGATCCACAGATACGCAGTATTTT
J gene: TRBJ2-7; CDR3 length: 14; V gene: TRBV19; clone size: few; D gene: -; CDR3 protein: CASSLELAPYEQYF; CDR3 DNA: TGTGCCAGTAGTCTAGAATTGGCCCCCTACGAGCAGTACTTC
J gene: TRBJ1-1; CDR3 length: 15; V gene: TRBV5-1; clone size: few; D gene: -; CDR3 protein: CASSLQGIFGTEAFF; CDR3 DNA: TGCGCCAGCAGCTTGCAGGGGATCTTTGGCACTGAAGCTTTCTTT
J gene: TRBJ2-5; CDR3 length: 13; V gene: TRBV20-1; clone size: -; D gene: -; CDR3 protein: CSAREQVQETQYF; CDR3 DNA: TGCAGTGCTAGAGAACAGGTCCAAGAGACCCAGTACTTC
J gene: TRBJ2-5; CDR3 length: 16; V gene: TRBV6-6; clone size: -; D gene: TRBD1; CDR3 protein: CASSYTPGTGFETQYF; CDR3 DNA: TGTGCCAGCAGTTACACCCCCGGGACAGGGTTTGAGACCCAGTACTTC
J gene: TRBJ1-1; CDR3 length: 16; V gene: TRBV6-6; clone size: -; D gene: -; CDR3 protein: CASSYKIEALNTEAFF; CDR3 DNA: TGTGCCAGCAGTTACAAAATCGAGGCGCTGAACACTGAAGCTTTCTTT
J gene: TRBJ2-1; CDR3 length: 17; V gene: TRBV4-3; clone size: -; D gene: TRBD2; CDR3 protein: CASSQDSGTPRYNEQFF; CDR3 DNA: TGCGCCAGCAGCCAAGATAGCGGGACCCCCAGGTACAATGAGCAGTTCTTC
J gene: TRBJ2-5; CDR3 length: 15; V gene: TRBV28; clone size: -; D gene: -; CDR3 protein: CASTARRETQETQYF; CDR3 DNA: TGTGCCAGCACCGCGAGGAGGGAAACCCAAGAGACCCAGTACTTC
J gene: TRBJ2-2; CDR3 length: 16; V gene: TRBV5-1; clone size: -; D gene: -; CDR3 protein: CASSLLGASNTGELFF; CDR3 DNA: TGCGCCAGCAGCCTGCTAGGGGCATCGAACACCGGGGAGCTGTTTTTT
J gene: TRBJ2-1; CDR3 length: 20; V gene: TRBV3-1; clone size: few; D gene: TRBD1; CDR3 protein: CASSQRPRRTGRLRYNEQFF; CDR3 DNA: TGTGCCAGCAGCCAGAGACCTCGGCGGACAGGTCGCTTGAGGTACAATGAGCAGTTCTTC
J gene: TRBJ2-1; CDR3 length: 12; V gene: TRBV7-6; clone size: few; D gene: -; CDR3 protein: CASSLEGTRQFF; CDR3 DNA: TGTGCCAGCAGCTTAGAAGGGACCCGACAGTTCTTC
J gene: TRBJ2-1; CDR3 length: 15; V gene: TRBV27; clone size: -; D gene: -; CDR3 protein: CASSFVGVGYNEQFF; CDR3 DNA: TGTGCCAGCAGTTTTGTAGGGGTAGGGTACAATGAGCAGTTCTTC
J gene: TRBJ1-1; CDR3 length: 19; V gene: TRBV4-1; clone size: -; D gene: -; CDR3 protein: CASSQEVGEWFSGVALAFF; CDR3 DNA: TGCGCCAGCAGCCAAGAAGTCGGGGAGTGGTTTTCCGGGGTGGCTTTGGCTTTCTTT
J gene: TRBJ1-6; CDR3 length: 13; V gene: TRBV12-3/TRBV12-4; clone size: -; D gene: -; CDR3 protein: CASGQDSPSPLHF; CDR3 DNA: TGTGCCAGCGGACAAGACAGTCCCTCACCCCTCCACTTT
J gene: TRBJ1-2; CDR3 length: 13; V gene: TRBV7-2; clone size: -; D gene: -; CDR3 protein: CASSFDTAYGYTF; CDR3 DNA: TGTGCCAGCAGCTTCGACACAGCCTATGGCTACACCTTC
J gene: TRBJ2-5; CDR3 length: 13; V gene: TRBV20-1; clone size: many; D gene: -; CDR3 protein: CSARATGRETQYF; CDR3 DNA: TGCAGTGCTAGAGCCACAGGGAGAGAGACCCAGTACTTC
J gene: TRBJ1-1; CDR3 length: 13; V gene: TRBV4-2; clone size: -; D gene: -; CDR3 protein: CASSYNRDTEAFF; CDR3 DNA: TGTGCCAGCAGCTACAACAGGGACACTGAAGCTTTCTTT
J gene: TRBJ2-3; CDR3 length: 18; V gene: TRBV20-1; clone size: -; D gene: TRBD1; CDR3 protein: CSARGGMVRDRTTDTQYF; CDR3 DNA: TGCAGTGCTAGAGGAGGGATGGTCCGGGACAGAACAACAGATACGCAGTATTTT
J gene: TRBJ2-1; CDR3 length: 16; V gene: TRBV7-2; clone size: -; D gene: -; CDR3 protein: CASSLNGGDSYNEQFF; CDR3 DNA: TGTGCCAGCAGCTTAAATGGTGGGGACTCCTACAATGAGCAGTTCTTC